Following are 23 T cell receptor beta chains from one sample sequenced in a study of response to subunit inactivated influenza vaccine. TCRdb redid the calling of the RT-PCR reads with MiXCR, one entry per CDR3 protein. The sample holds fewer than 800,000 distinct CDR3 sequences, around 16% seen once. The source was PBMCs from blood, collected 12 days after vaccination. All receptors derive from a man aged 50 or older who received an inactivated influenza vaccine.

This chain connects TRBV4-2 to TRBJ1-1; the D gene is possibly TRBD1 (6 bases). The CDR3 contains 15 residues. Germline CDR1 reads LGHNA; CDR2 reads YNFKEQ. V was clipped by 0 bases and J by 3 bases, with 11 bases between them. As DNA, the CDR3 is TGTGCCAGCAGCCAAGAAGACAGGTGGCACACTGAAGCTTTCTTT. Translated, it gives CASSQEDRWHTEAFF.

In this sample, this clonotype turned up a few times. This sequence joins TRBV20-1 and TRBJ2-7; 7 bases agree with TRBD1. This CDR3 contains 14 residues. The germline CDR1 and CDR2 sequences are DFQATT and SNEGSKA (reference sequence). The V and J ends lost 3 bases and 6 bases, in that order; junction bases with no gene match: 11. The CDR3 loop is CSARSAGGGIEQYF. As DNA, the CDR3 is TGCAGTGCTAGGTCCGCAGGGGGTGGGATCGAGCAGTACTTC.

This clonotype has only a few counts. V is TRBV4-2 and J is TRBJ1-5; D unresolved. The CDR3 sequence is 13 residues long. The V and J ends lost 3 bases and 7 bases respectively, with 10 bases between them. Germline CDR1 is LGHNA and CDR2 is YNFKEQ. The CDR3, as DNA: TGTGCCAGCAGCCAGGATGTAGGCCAGCCCCAGCATTTT. Translation: CASSQDVGQPQHF.

The chain combines TRBV15 with TRBJ2-5; D is perhaps TRBD1 (6 bases). The CDR3 covers 14 residues. V gave up 3 bases and J gave up 4 bases, with 12 bases separating them. The germline CDR1 and CDR2 sequences are LNHNV and YYDKDF (reference sequence). Written as DNA, the CDR3 is TGTGCCACCAGCAGGAACAGGGTCGTAGAGACCCAGTACTTC. Translation: CATSRNRVVETQYF. The complete variable domain, with remaining parts taken from reference TRBV15 and TRBJ2-5, reads DAMVIQNPRYQVTQFGKPVTLSCSQTLNHNVMYWYQQKSSQAPKLLFHYYDKDFNNEADTPDNFQSRRPNTSFCFLDIRSPGLGDTAMYLCATSRNRVVETQYFGPGTRLLVL.

This chain joins TRBV5-1 and TRBJ2-3; 8 positions agree with TRBD1. CDR3 length: 15 residues. Per germline, CDR1 SGHRS and CDR2 YFSETQ. The V segment lost 5 bases and the J segment 4 bases; nucleotides outside the gene matches: 9. The CDR3 reads CASRGQGAPADTQYF. The DNA of the CDR3 is TGCGCCAGCAGAGGTCAGGGGGCTCCGGCAGATACGCAGTATTTT.

This clonotype came up a few times. The genes are TRBV6-2 or TRBV6-3 and TRBJ2-3; weak D call: TRBD2 (6 bases). Trimming cost V 2 bases and J 4 bases, with 16 bases left between them. The germline gives CDR1 MNHEY, CDR2 SVGEGT. The CDR3 is 16 amino acids. The CDR3 spells CASSYGYAGTPDTQYF. The CDR3 DNA reads TGTGCCAGCAGTTACGGGTATGCGGGAACCCCAGATACGCAGTATTTT.

There are a few counts of this clonotype. The chain joins TRBV12-3 or TRBV12-4 to TRBJ1-5, with D maybe TRBD1 (5 bases). This CDR3 is built from 16 residues. Trimming took 0 bases from V and 3 from J, leaving 12 bases between them. CDR3 nucleotides: TGTGCCAGCAGTTTAGCTGGCAGGGAAAACAATCAGCCCCAGCATTTT. Translating gives CASSLAGRENNQPQHF.

The chain employs TRBV6-5 and TRBJ1-2; no reliable D call. There are 15 residues in the CDR3. Per the germline V gene, CDR1 is MNHEY and CDR2 is SVGAGI. Trimming cost V 0 bases and J 2 bases, with 10 bases left between them. CDR3 DNA sequence: TGTGCCAGCAGTTACTCGACCAGGTTCAACTATGGCTACACCTTC. Protein sequence: CASSYSTRFNYGYTF.

This rearrangement joins TRBV10-3 to TRBJ1-2; 7 bases map to TRBD1. The junction had 17 bases not matched to a gene; V was cut back by 9 bases and J by 7 bases. This CDR3 has 15 residues. The germline V gene has CDR1 ENHRY and CDR2 SYGVKD. CDR3 nucleotides: TGTGCCATTAACACTGAGGGGGCCGTCAGAGGTGGCTACACCTTC. Its translation is CAINTEGAVRGGYTF.

The gene calls are TRBV7-2 and TRBJ2-1, with 13 nucleotides matching TRBD2. The germline V gene has CDR1 SGHTA and CDR2 FQGNSA. CDR3 length equals 17 residues. The V gene end was trimmed by 5 bases and the J gene end by 7 bases; junction bases not matched to a gene: 11. CDR3 sequence (DNA): TGTGCCAGCAGCCTTCATTTACTAGCGGGAGGGCCGAATGAGCAGTTCTTC. The encoded protein is CASSLHLLAGGPNEQFF.

This clonotype was counted only a few times. The chain has TRBV20-1 and TRBJ2-7; 7 bases align to TRBD1. The germline V gene encodes CDR1 DFQATT and CDR2 SNEGSKA (reference sequence). Unmatched junction bases numbered 6, after V lost 7 bases and J lost 3 bases. The length of the CDR3 is 12 residues. CDR3 nucleotides: TGCAGTGGAGTGAGACAGGGCTACGAGCAGTACTTC. It is translated as CSGVRQGYEQYF.

This clonotype was found many times. The gene calls are TRBV29-1 and TRBJ2-1; the D gene is possibly TRBD2 (5 bases). The germline gives CDR1 SQVTM, CDR2 ANQGSEA. The CDR3 length is 16 residues. Trimming shortened V by 4 bases and J by 4 bases, and 20 bases separated the two germline ends. The CDR3 DNA is TGCAGCGTTGTCACTCAAACGGGGTATAGTTACAATGAGCAGTTCTTC. Translated, it gives CSVVTQTGYSYNEQFF.

At least ten counts were recorded for this clonotype. This chain uses TRBV12-3 or TRBV12-4 with TRBJ2-3; no reliable D call. The CDR3 extends over 15 amino acids. V was cut by 1 base and J by 2 bases, with 10 bases left in between. The CDR3 spells CASSLDSRHTDTQYF. CDR3 DNA sequence: TGTGCCAGCAGTTTAGACTCGCGGCACACAGATACGCAGTATTTT.

The rearrangement joins TRBV6-2 or TRBV6-3 to TRBJ1-2, with TRBD1 as a possible D gene (5 bases). The CDR3 is made up of 14 amino acids. V lost 5 bases, J lost 0 bases, and 10 bases lay in between. The germline V gene has CDR1 MNHEY and CDR2 SVGEGT. Here the CDR3 DNA reads TGTGCCAGCAGTCGGGACCTAGCTAACTATGGCTACACCTTC. Translating gives CASSRDLANYGYTF.

The sample holds a few counts of this clonotype. The chain joins TRBV7-9 to TRBJ1-1; D unresolved. Germline V gene lookup returns CDR1 SEHNR and CDR2 FQNEAQ (reference sequence). Deletions cut 1 base from V and 9 bases from J, with 15 bases between. This CDR3 is 14 amino acids long. DNA for the CDR3: TGTGCCAGCAGCTTAGTTTCCGGGTTTCAGAAAGCTTTCTTT. As protein: CASSLVSGFQKAFF.

With regard to this clonotype: At one of its ends the junction is not consistent with the germline gene, which may arise from a read error. This sequence joins TRBV7-1 and TRBJ2-7, with a weak D call TRBD1 (5 bases). TRBV7-1 is placed among ORFs of uncertain function. The CDR3 is 15 residues long. For the CDR3, the DNA is TGTGCCTGCAGCCAACAGGTGCCTTTTACCTACGAGCAGTACTTC. This sequence encodes CACSQQVPFTYEQYF.

This clonotype was recorded a few times. The rearrangement links TRBV5-6 to TRBJ2-1; the D call may be TRBD1 or TRBD2 (5 bases each). V shed 4 bases and J shed 12 bases, with 11 bases lying between them. The length of the CDR3 is 11 residues. CDR1 and CDR2 (germline): SGHDT, YYEEEE. Here the CDR3 reads CASSTGTTQFF. The CDR3 DNA reads as TGTGCCAGCAGCACCGGGACGACGCAGTTCTTC.

The J gene is TRBJ2-3, the V gene TRBV11-2; 10 nucleotides match TRBD1. Trimming at V came to 2 bases and at J to 0 bases, leaving 8 bases not matched to a gene. The CDR3 consists of 18 residues. CDR1 and CDR2 from the germline V gene are SGHAT and FQNNGV. CDR3 sequence reads: CASSLFLRTGGSTDTQYF. The CDR3 bases are TGTGCCAGCAGCTTATTCCTTCGGACAGGGGGGAGCACAGATACGCAGTATTTT.

The chain uses TRBV6-1 and TRBJ1-5; no clear D. The V and J ends lost 5 bases and 7 bases respectively, with 12 bases between them. Germline assignment: CDR1 MNHNS and CDR2 SASEGT. This CDR3 is built from 13 residues. The CDR3 protein is CASSPGMSQPQHF. The CDR3 nucleotides are TGTGCCAGCAGTCCGGGTATGTCGCAGCCCCAGCATTTT.

This clonotype has at least ten counts. V usage is TRBV20-1 and J usage is TRBJ2-7, with 9 bases identical to TRBD1. Germline CDR1 DFQATT, CDR2 SNEGSKA (reference sequence). The CDR3 is 14 residues long. J lost 4 bases, V lost 2 bases, and 6 bases had no gene match. CDR3 loop: CSARNTGGRYEQYF. CDR3 nucleotide sequence: TGCAGTGCTAGAAATACAGGGGGCCGATACGAGCAGTACTTC.

This clonotype was seen more than once but under ten times. The chain combines TRBV20-1 with TRBJ2-4; maybe TRBD1 (6 bases). CDR3 length equals 19 residues. Per germline, CDR1 DFQATT and CDR2 SNEGSKA (reference sequence). Trimming removed 3 bases from V and 0 bases from J, with 24 bases in between. CDR3 loop: CSASGLDRFGPLAKNIQYF. The DNA for the CDR3 is TGCAGTGCTAGTGGTTTAGACAGGTTCGGACCTCTAGCCAAAAACATTCAGTACTTC.

V and J are TRBV4-3 and TRBJ2-2, with D possibly being TRBD2 (6 bases). The CDR3 contains 14 residues. Germline loops: CDR1 LGHNA, CDR2 YSLEER. V was shortened by 4 bases and J by 7 bases, with 13 bases between the two germline ends. In DNA form, the CDR3 reads TGCGCCAGCAGCCTCCGGGTGCGGGACGGGGAGCTGTTTTTT. Translating gives CASSLRVRDGELFF.

The chain has TRBV29-1 and TRBJ2-1; no reliable D call. Germline CDR1 SQVTM, CDR2 ANQGSEA. The V end was cut by 4 bases, the J end by 3 bases, with 7 bases between. The CDR3 has 12 residues. CDR3 amino acids: CSVVTDYNEQFF. The CDR3 DNA is TGCAGCGTTGTAACAGACTACAATGAGCAGTTCTTC.